This TCR beta chain was identified in a study of blood T cell repertoires in COVID-19. The V and J ends lost 0 bases and 5 bases, in that order; junction bases with no gene match: 4. The length of the CDR3 is 15 residues. The germline gives CDR1 MNHEY, CDR2 SVGAGI. Repertoires were generated with immunoSEQ multiplex PCR, while TCRdb's copy carries only in-frame clones and drops some. The sample carries 130,000 to 150,000 clones, over 80% recorded once. The chain uses TRBV6-5 and TRBJ2-1; 7 nucleotides align to TRBD1. The sample was peripheral blood. The sequence came from a man between 45 and 60 years old who had recovered from COVID-19. The CDR3 here is CASSYSPDRDNEQFF. The CDR3 nucleotides read TGTGCCAGCAGTTACTCGCCTGACAGGGACAATGAGCAGTTCTTC.